The present TCR beta chain was sequenced within a study of T cells in Graves' hyperthyroidism and ophthalmopathy (dated by TCRdb to the late 2010s). Turning to the overall study: A discovery cohort of approximately 97 patients, roughly 45 with Graves' ophthalmopathy and 55 to 65 with stable Graves' hyperthyroidism, was used to find distinguishing TCR V-J signatures. Prospective prediction of ophthalmopathy was tested in an independent validation cohort of some 20 hyperthyroidism patients and 15 to 17 patients who later progressed to ophthalmopathy. The roughly 100 discovery patients were randomly divided into training and test sets at a 7:3 ratio. In addition, the study compared T-cell repertoires in thyroid tissue and in blood from roughly six Graves' hyperthyroidism patients. Once sampling was done, hyperthyroidism patients were given methimazole at a starting dose of 30 mg daily, whereas ophthalmopathy patients were given high-dose intravenous methylprednisolone. The paper describes TCR Vbeta CDR3 sequencing of 140 or so peripheral blood samples, made up of about 40 ophthalmopathy patients, around 78 hyperthyroidism patients and about 17 progressor patients.

What the work shows at the level of the full study, not this receptor alone: A model built on a 13 V-J signature distinguished ophthalmopathy from stable hyperthyroidism, reaching about 88% sensitivity and under 84% specificity in cross-validation and 80%/75% in testing. In validation, progression to ophthalmopathy was predicted by the model with approximately 67% sensitivity and around 75% specificity, a median of approximately 6.5 months before onset. Most expanded thyroid clonotypes (frequency above 0.001) were also found in blood, which suggests that blood repertoires may mirror thyroid immune responses. No statistical method was used to fix the sample size in advance, and group allocation was not hidden from the investigators.

TCR beta CDR3 regions were amplified from RNA transcripts. The TCR CDR3 was subjected to a first round of RT-PCR using the HTBI primer set and the Qiagen OneStep RT-PCR kit. Libraries were constructed in a second round of multiplex PCR, after which size selection and purification were performed. The libraries were sequenced on an Illumina HiSeq2000 using paired-end 100 bp reads. The authors processed their data as follows. Raw data were processed with SOAPnuke, discarding reads with adapters, uncalled bases, mean Phred below 15, or no exact constant-primer or identifier match. COPE v1.2.5 was used to merge high-quality paired reads, and clonotypes were defined as unique nucleotide sequences. MiTCR v1.1 was used to align the clonotypes against IMGT TRBV, TRBD and TRBJ reference segments. Only V-J combinations with frequency above 0.0001, covering roughly 99% of repertoires, were analysed. The TCS score was defined as the ratio of F50 (clonal expansion) to E x V (chaos), calculated using BLOSUM62-based TCRdist between CDR3 peptides within each V-J. Welch's t-statistics and random forest reduced fewer than 600 V-J features to about 13, which were used in a naive Bayes classifier (R e1071). TCRdb applied fastp at Q25 and MiXCR to the public reads, then kept only in-frame beta chains. Entries are consolidated by CDR3 protein sequence, retaining the most common genes and DNA. The V and J calls come from TCRdb's annotation, not from the publication. This sample is represented by just over 550,000 distinct CDR3 sequences; more than 45% of them were singletons. Together, the top ten hold 8% to 8.5% of the sample.

At the junction V is shortened by 0 bases and J by 8 bases, with 19 bases in between. The CDR3 contains 15 residues, cysteine and phenylalanine counted. The sequence is cut down to CDR3 DNA, 45 bases in frame from base 1. The germline V gene (reference sequence) specifies DFQATT as CDR1 and SNEGSKA as CDR2. As to this clonotype: Which antigen it targets is not known. Qualities for individual bases were not recorded, and no much larger clone is one base off.

Stable Graves' hyperthyroidism was defined as no progression to ophthalmopathy during 18 months of follow-up. Hyperthyroidism patients were aged 18 to 65 years and newly diagnosed, with disease duration of less than 2 months. Exclusion was applied to patients with uncontrolled infections, other autoimmune diseases, pregnancy or lactation. Clinical symptoms, serum thyroxine and TRAb, thyroid ultrasound, and orbital computed tomography formed the basis for the diagnoses. Total RNA was extracted with Trizol reagent, and quality was checked on an Agilent 2100 Bioanalyzer. The receptor's source is a woman aged 18 to 35 with Graves' hyperthyroidism. Donor details come from another sample of the same person, matched by shared clones. This chain joins TRBV20-1 to TRBJ1-2, with TRBD1 tentatively as D gene (5 bases match). The sample consisted of peripheral blood or thyroid tissue (not recorded which). CDR3 loop: CSARERREVGEGYTF. The bases read TGCAGTGCTAGAGAAAGAAGGGAAGTGGGGGAGGGCTACACCTTC.